The sample holds many counts of the clone carrying this T cell receptor beta chain. For TCRbeta, the library was prepared with unique molecular identifiers. MiXCR, applied by TCRdb to the PCR reads, yields one record per CDR3 protein. The sample contains about 610,000 distinct CDR3 sequences, more than 9% of which appear only once. This specimen belongs to a study of T-cell reconstitution after alpha-beta-depleted transplantation in children. Germline-derived CDR1 and CDR2 are SQVTM and ANQGSEA. The CDR3 is 12 amino acids. With 1 base removed from V and 12 bases from J, the gap between germline ends came to 13 bases.

The sequenced sample was PBMCs from the stem cell graft donor, obtained from the stem cell graft. The TCR originated in a human donor who donated a stem cell graft to a child with acute myeloid leukemia. This chain joins TRBV29-1 and TRBJ2-1; D is unresolved. CDR3 DNA sequence: TGCAGCGTTGAAGTAGAGCCACAAGGGCAGTTCTTC. This codes for CSVEVEPQGQFF.